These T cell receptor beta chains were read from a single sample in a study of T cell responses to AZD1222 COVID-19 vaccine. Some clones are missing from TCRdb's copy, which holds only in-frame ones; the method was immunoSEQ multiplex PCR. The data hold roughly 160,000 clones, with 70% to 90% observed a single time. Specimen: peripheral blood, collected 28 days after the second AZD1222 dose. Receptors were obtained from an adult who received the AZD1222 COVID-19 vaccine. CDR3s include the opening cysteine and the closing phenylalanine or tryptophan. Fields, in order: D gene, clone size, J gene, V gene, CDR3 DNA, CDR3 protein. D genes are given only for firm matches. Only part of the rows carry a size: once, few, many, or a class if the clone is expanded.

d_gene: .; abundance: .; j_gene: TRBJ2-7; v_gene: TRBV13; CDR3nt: TGTGCCAGCAGCTTGTACTACGAGCAGTACTTC; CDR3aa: CASSLYYEQYF
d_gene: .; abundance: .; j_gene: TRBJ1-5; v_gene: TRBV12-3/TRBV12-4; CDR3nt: TGTGCCAGCAGTTTCGAAGGGAACCAGCCCCAGCATTTT; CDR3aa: CASSFEGNQPQHF
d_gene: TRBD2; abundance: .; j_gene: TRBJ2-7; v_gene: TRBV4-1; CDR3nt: TGCGCCAGCAGCCTGCGGGGGATCTCCTACGAGCAGTACTTC; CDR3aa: CASSLRGISYEQYF
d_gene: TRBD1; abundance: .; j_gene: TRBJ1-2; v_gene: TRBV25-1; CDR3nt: TGTGCCAGCAGTGAGAGAGGGACAGGATATGGCTACACCTTC; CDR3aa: CASSERGTGYGYTF
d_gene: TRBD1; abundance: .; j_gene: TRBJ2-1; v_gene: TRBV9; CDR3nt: TGTGCCAGCAGCCCCGGTTTGGGGACAGGGGGCAGTGAGCAGTTCTTC; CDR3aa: CASSPGLGTGGSEQFF
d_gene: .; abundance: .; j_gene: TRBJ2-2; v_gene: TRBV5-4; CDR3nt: TGTGCCAGCAGCTTGGCCGGGACGCCCGGGGAGCTGTTTTTT; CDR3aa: CASSLAGTPGELFF
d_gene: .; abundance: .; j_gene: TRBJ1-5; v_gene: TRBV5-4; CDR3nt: TGTGCCAGCAGCGTAGGGGGGAGCAATCAGCCCCAGCATTTT; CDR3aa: CASSVGGSNQPQHF
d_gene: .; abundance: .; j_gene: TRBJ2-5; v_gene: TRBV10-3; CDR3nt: TGTGCCATCAGGGCCCATGGGGAGGAGACCCAGTACTTC; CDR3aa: CAIRAHGEETQYF
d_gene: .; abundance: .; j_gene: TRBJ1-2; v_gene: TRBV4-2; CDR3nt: TGTGCCAGCAGCCAAGAGTATCCGCCGTTGGGCTATGGCTACACCTTC; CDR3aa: CASSQEYPPLGYGYTF
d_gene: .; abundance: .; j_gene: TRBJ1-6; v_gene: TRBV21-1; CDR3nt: TGTGCCAGCAGCAAAGTTTGGGCGGCCTCCTATAATTCACCCCTCCACTTT; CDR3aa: CASSKVWAASYNSPLHF
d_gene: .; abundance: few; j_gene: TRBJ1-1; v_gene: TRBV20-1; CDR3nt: TGCAGTGCTAGTAATCTTCGGGGAACTGAAGCTTTCTTT; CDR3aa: CSASNLRGTEAFF
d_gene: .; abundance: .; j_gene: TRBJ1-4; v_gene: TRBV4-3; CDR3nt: TGCGCCAGCAGCCAAGCCAGGGCCTCTAACGCATTGTTTTTT; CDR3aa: CASSQARASNALFF
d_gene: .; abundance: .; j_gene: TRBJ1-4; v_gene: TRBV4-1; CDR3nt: TGCGCCAGCAGCCAAGATAGAGGCTTTAATGAAAAACTGTTTTTT; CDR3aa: CASSQDRGFNEKLFF
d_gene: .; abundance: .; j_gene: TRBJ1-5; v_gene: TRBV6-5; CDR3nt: TGTGCCAGCACTTACACGCCTGTCGGTTTGGCCCAGCATTTT; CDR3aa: CASTYTPVGLAQHF
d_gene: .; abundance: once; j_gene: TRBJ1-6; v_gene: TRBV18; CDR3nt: TGTGCCAGCTCGCACTCTACAGGGCCCCCCTATAATTCACCCCTCCACTTT; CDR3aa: CASSHSTGPPYNSPLHF
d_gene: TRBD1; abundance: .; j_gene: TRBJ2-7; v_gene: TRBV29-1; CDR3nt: TGCAGCGTTCAGGGACAGGGTTACGAGCAGTACTTC; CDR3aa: CSVQGQGYEQYF
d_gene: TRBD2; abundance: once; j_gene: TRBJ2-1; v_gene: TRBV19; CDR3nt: TGTGCCAGTAGTATCACTAGCGGGGAATACAATGAGCAGTTCTTC; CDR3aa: CASSITSGEYNEQFF
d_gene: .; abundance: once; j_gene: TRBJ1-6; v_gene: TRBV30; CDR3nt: TGTGCCTGGGAAGGGTGGGGACTTAACACCCTCCACTTT; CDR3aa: CAWEGWGLNTLHF
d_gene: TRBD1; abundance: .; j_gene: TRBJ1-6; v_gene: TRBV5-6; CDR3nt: TGTGCCAGCAGCTTGTCCATGACCGGGACAGATAATTCACCCCTCCACTTT; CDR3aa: CASSLSMTGTDNSPLHF
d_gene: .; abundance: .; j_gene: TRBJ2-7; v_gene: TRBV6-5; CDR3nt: TGTGCCAGCAGTTACGTCTCGGGTTACGAGCAGTACTTC; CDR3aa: CASSYVSGYEQYF
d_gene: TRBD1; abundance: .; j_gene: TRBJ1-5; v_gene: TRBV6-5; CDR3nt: TGTGCCAGCAACCAGGACAGGGGGAATCAGCCCCAGCATTTT; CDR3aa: CASNQDRGNQPQHF
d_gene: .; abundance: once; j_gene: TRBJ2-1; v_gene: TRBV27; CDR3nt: TGTGCCAGCAGTTTATCGGGGTTTAGTGAGCAGTTCTTC; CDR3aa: CASSLSGFSEQFF
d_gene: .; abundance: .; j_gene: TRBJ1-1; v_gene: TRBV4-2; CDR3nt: TGTGCCAGCAGCCAACCTGGACAGACTGAAGCTTTCTTT; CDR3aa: CASSQPGQTEAFF
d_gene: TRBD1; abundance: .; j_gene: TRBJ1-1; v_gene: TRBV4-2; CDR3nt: TGTGCCAGCAGCCAAGTGGGAGGGGGCGCTGGACGAAACACTGAAGCTTTCTTT; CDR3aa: CASSQVGGGAGRNTEAFF